What follows are 27 T cell receptor beta chains derived from one specimen sequenced in a study of T-cell reconstitution after alpha-beta-depleted transplantation in children. It was with unique molecular identifiers that the TCRbeta library was prepared. Via MiXCR, TCRdb re-called the PCR reads, giving one row per CDR3 protein. Among approximately 200,000 distinct CDR3 sequences listed, 5% to 6.5% were seen once. This specimen consisted of PBMCs, obtained before TCRalphabeta/CD19-depleted stem cell transplant. These receptors came from a girl under three years old with combined immunodeficiency, due to receive a stem cell transplant.

This clonotype was found many times. This chain connects TRBV27 to TRBJ2-7; TRBD2 is a possible D gene (5 bases). The CDR3 contains 13 residues. V was clipped by 3 bases and J by 3 bases, with 9 bases between them. Germline-derived CDR1 and CDR2 are MNHEY and SMNVEV (reference sequence). The DNA of the CDR3 is TGTGCCAGCAGTTTGAGGGCTAACTACGAGCAGTACTTC. Translation gives CASSLRANYEQYF.

In this sample, this clonotype turned up many times. The rearrangement links TRBV29-1 to TRBJ2-2; D gene unclear. Germline assignment: CDR1 SQVTM and CDR2 ANQGSEA. V was trimmed by 7 bases and J by 1 base, leaving 7 bases between them. There are 12 residues in the CDR3. In nucleotides, the CDR3 is TGCAGCGGGACCCGGAACACCGGGGAGCTGTTTTTT. This gives the protein CSGTRNTGELFF.

Many counts were recorded for this clonotype. The rearrangement links TRBV7-3 to TRBJ2-1; the D gene is possibly TRBD2 (6 bases). Germline assignment: CDR1 SGHTA and CDR2 FQGTGA. The CDR3 runs 15 residues. Between the trimmed V and J ends, which lost 8 bases and 4 bases, there was a span of 18 bases. The CDR3 region has the DNA TGTGCCAGCGCCCCTGAGCGGGCCCCTTACAATGAGCAGTTCTTC. Translation gives CASAPERAPYNEQFF. The variable domain in full, with the rest retrieved from reference TRBV7-3 and TRBJ2-1, is GAGVSQTPSNKVTEKGKYVELRCDPISGHTALYWYRQSLGQGPEFLIYFQGTGAADDSGLPNDRFFAVRPEGSVSTLKIQRTERGDSAVYLCASAPERAPYNEQFFGPGTRLTVL.

This clonotype was counted at least ten times. The chain combines TRBV12-3 or TRBV12-4 with TRBJ2-4; 9 nucleotides agree with TRBD2. Trimming removed 9 bases from V and 3 bases from J; junction bases left unmatched: 9. The CDR3 is made up of 15 amino acids. The CDR3 here is CASNKREDGKNIQYF. DNA for the CDR3: TGTGCCAGTAATAAGCGGGAGGACGGCAAAAACATTCAGTACTTC.

The chain carries TRBV20-1 and TRBJ2-7; no firm D call. Germline V gives CDR1 DFQATT, CDR2 SNEGSKA (reference sequence). The CDR3 is 13 residues long. Trimming took 3 bases from V and 0 from J, leaving 9 bases between them. CDR3 sequence: CSASSLVSYEQYF. DNA for the CDR3: TGCAGTGCTAGTAGTCTAGTCTCCTACGAGCAGTACTTC.

This clonotype was detected many times. This chain connects TRBV5-1 to TRBJ2-1, with TRBD2 matching 13 bases. Germline-derived CDR1 and CDR2 are SGHRS and YFSETQ. The CDR3 runs 21 residues. J gave up 5 bases and V 1 base, and 18 bases lay outside the gene matches. CDR3 sequence: CASSLPGIFGLAGVRDNEQFF. In DNA form, the CDR3 reads TGCGCCAGCAGCTTGCCAGGAATCTTCGGACTAGCGGGAGTAAGGGACAATGAGCAGTTCTTC.

This clonotype was counted at least ten times. The J gene is TRBJ2-7, the V gene TRBV20-1; TRBD2 matches at 13 bases. The CDR3 extends over 15 amino acids. With V trimmed by 6 bases and J by 2 bases, 7 bases remained unmatched. The germline CDR1 and CDR2 sequences are DFQATT and SNEGSKA (reference sequence). The CDR3 loop is CSAVELAGGPYEQYF. In DNA form, the CDR3 reads TGCAGTGCCGTTGAACTAGCGGGAGGGCCCTACGAGCAGTACTTC.

This clonotype came up a few times. The chain uses TRBV7-8 and TRBJ2-7; TRBD2 agrees at 8 bases. V lost 5 bases to trimming and J lost 4 bases; unmatched junction nucleotides: 10. Germline CDR1 and CDR2: SGHVS and FQNEAQ. The CDR3 extends over 15 amino acids. CDR3 DNA: TGTGCCAGCAGCCCCAGGATAGCGGGGAGATACGAGCAGTACTTC. This encodes CASSPRIAGRYEQYF.

This clonotype has a handful of counts. The chain couples TRBV28 to TRBJ1-5, with TRBD1 as a possible D gene (6 bases). The CDR3 has 16 amino acids. Germline CDR1 MDHEN, CDR2 SYDVKM. With 4 bases removed from V and 3 bases from J, the gap between germline ends came to 16 bases. The CDR3 protein is CASSSYRESYNQPQHF. The CDR3 coding sequence is TGTGCCAGCAGTTCTTACAGGGAGTCCTACAATCAGCCCCAGCATTTT.

This clonotype was detected many times. V is TRBV28 and J is TRBJ2-7; 8 bases are shared with TRBD1. V gave up 6 bases and J gave up 2 bases; unmatched junction bases: 3. CDR1 and CDR2 from the germline V gene are MDHEN and SYDVKM. CDR3 length: 13 amino acids. CDR3 amino acids: CASRPTGAYEQYF. As DNA, the CDR3 is TGTGCCAGCAGACCGACAGGGGCCTACGAGCAGTACTTC.

At least ten counts were recorded for this clonotype. The J gene is TRBJ1-1, the V gene TRBV29-1; D perhaps matches TRBD1 (6 bases). V lost 3 bases and J lost 1, with 18 bases in between. CDR1 is SQVTM and CDR2 is ANQGSEA in the germline V gene. This CDR3 has 16 amino acids. The CDR3, as DNA: TGCAGCGTTGATAGTTGGGCAGGGGAACCGAACACTGAAGCTTTCTTT. Translating it yields CSVDSWAGEPNTEAFF.

This clonotype was found many times. This chain links TRBV19 with TRBJ1-2; D is possibly TRBD1 (5 bases). There are 14 residues in the CDR3. CDR1 is LNHDA and CDR2 is SQIVND in the germline V gene (reference sequence). Deletions cut 5 bases from V and 3 bases from J, with 13 bases between. Written as DNA, the CDR3 is TGTGCCAGTAGTCCGGGACCGCATGACTATGGCTACACCTTC. It yields the protein CASSPGPHDYGYTF.

The CDR3: CASSLATPRGLDYGYTF. The CDR3, as DNA: TGTGCCAGCAGCTTAGCCACTCCCAGGGGGCTCGACTATGGCTACACCTTC. The V and J genes are TRBV7-9 and TRBJ1-2; 8 nucleotides line up with TRBD1. Looked up from germline, CDR1 is SEHNR and CDR2 is FQNEAQ (reference sequence). The CDR3 contains 17 residues. J gave up 3 bases and V 0 bases, and 9 bases lay outside the gene matches.

This clonotype appeared many times. The genes are TRBV4-3 and TRBJ1-5; D remains ambiguous. Trimming took off 0 bases at V and 6 bases at J, with 6 bases between the two ends. CDR1 is LGHNA and CDR2 is YSLEER in the germline V gene. This CDR3 spans 13 amino acids. The CDR3 sequence: CASSQDVGQPQHF. In DNA form, the CDR3 reads TGCGCCAGCAGCCAAGACGTTGGTCAGCCCCAGCATTTT.

The CDR3 reads CASTYLKNTEAFF. The CDR3 coding sequence is TGTGCCAGCACCTACCTAAAGAACACTGAAGCTTTCTTT. J is TRBJ1-1 and V is TRBV7-9; D ambiguous. This CDR3 spans 13 amino acids. Trimming took 7 bases from V and 1 from J, leaving 10 bases between them. Germline CDR1 is SEHNR and CDR2 is FQNEAQ (reference sequence). Filled out from reference TRBV7-9 and TRBJ1-1, the complete variable domain reads DTGVSQNPRHKITKRGQNVTFRCDPISEHNRLYWYRQTLGQGPEFLTYFQNEAQLEKSRLLSDRFSAERPKGSFSTLEIQRTEQGDSAMYLCASTYLKNTEAFFGQGTRLTVV.

The table lists this clonotype with many counts. CDR3 sequence: CSVVPLQSQNQETQYF. The CDR3 coding sequence is TGCAGCGTTGTACCTCTCCAATCTCAGAACCAAGAGACCCAGTACTTC. This sequence joins TRBV29-1 and TRBJ2-5; D remains unclear. Trimming cost V 4 bases and J 0 bases, with 18 bases left between them. The CDR3 totals 16 residues. The germline CDR1 and CDR2 sequences are SQVTM and ANQGSEA.

This clonotype was counted at least ten times. This chain connects TRBV20-1 to TRBJ2-7; the D is unclear. The CDR3 is made up of 9 amino acids. Trimming took off 4 bases at V and 5 bases at J, with 3 bases between the two ends. Germline lookup yields CDR1 DFQATT and CDR2 SNEGSKA (reference sequence). CDR3 residues: CSANHEQYF. The CDR3 region has the DNA TGCAGTGCTAACCACGAGCAGTACTTC.

This clonotype appeared a few times. The genes are TRBV5-1 and TRBJ1-2, with 10 bases that match TRBD1. Trimming cost V 4 bases and J 0 bases; bases outside gene matches: 6. The CDR3 has 16 amino acids. Germline CDR1 SGHRS, CDR2 YFSETQ. CDR3 sequence (DNA): TGCGCCAGCAGCCCCGGACAGGGGGAAGCTAACTATGGCTACACCTTC. It specifies CASSPGQGEANYGYTF.

This clonotype occurred many times. The rearrangement uses TRBV29-1 and TRBJ2-1, with D possibly being TRBD2 (6 bases). The V and J ends lost 5 bases and 3 bases respectively, with 14 bases between them. This CDR3 has 14 amino acids. CDR1 is SQVTM and CDR2 is ANQGSEA in the germline V gene. CDR3 DNA sequence: TGCAGCGTTTCAGGGTTGGGGGGCTACAATGAGCAGTTCTTC. Encoded protein: CSVSGLGGYNEQFF.

This clonotype was observed many times. The rearrangement joins TRBV5-6 to TRBJ1-4; no clear D. V was shortened by 2 bases and J by 15 bases, with 17 bases between the two germline ends. The CDR3 loop spans 13 amino acids. Germline lookup yields CDR1 SGHDT and CDR2 YYEEEE. The CDR3 spells CASSFSNSRALFF. The CDR3 nucleotides are TGTGCCAGCAGCTTTTCTAATTCCCGGGCCTTGTTTTTT. The complete variable domain, with remaining parts taken from reference TRBV5-6 and TRBJ1-4, reads DAGVTQSPTHLIKTRGQQVTLRCSPKSGHDTVSWYQQALGQGPQFIFQYYEEEERQRGNFPDRFSGHQFPNYSSELNVNALLLGDSALYLCASSFSNSRALFFGSGTQLSVL.

This clonotype was counted many times. This chain connects TRBV29-1 to TRBJ2-3, with 9 bases lining up with TRBD1. The trim removed 1 base at V and 2 bases at J, leaving 4 bases unmatched. This CDR3 spans 15 amino acids. Germline-derived CDR1 and CDR2 are SQVTM and ANQGSEA. CDR3 in amino acids: CSVEGRQGDTDTQYF. CDR3 nucleotides: TGCAGCGTTGAAGGAAGACAGGGGGACACAGATACGCAGTATTTT.

The chain joins TRBV6-5 to TRBJ1-4; no clear D. The CDR3 contains 16 residues. The ends were cut back, 0 bases at V and 3 bases at J, with 11 bases in the middle. Germline CDR1 MNHEY, CDR2 SVGAGI. CDR3 DNA: TGTGCCAGCAGTTACTCGCTTCCATCGGCTAATGAAAAACTGTTTTTT. This codes for CASSYSLPSANEKLFF.

This clonotype has at least ten counts. The chain joins TRBV25-1 to TRBJ1-2; TRBD1 matches 8 bases. This CDR3 is 14 amino acids long. J lost 0 bases, V lost 6 bases, and 3 bases had no gene match. In germline, CDR1 is MGHDK, CDR2 SYGVNS. CDR3 bases: TGTGCCAGCAGCTGGACAGGGACTAACTATGGCTACACCTTC. Protein product: CASSWTGTNYGYTF.

This clonotype was picked up many times. The chain is built from TRBV12-3 or TRBV12-4 and TRBJ2-7; D uncertain. Trimming shortened V by 3 bases and J by 3 bases, and 12 bases separated the two germline ends. This CDR3 contains 14 residues. As DNA, the CDR3 is TGTGCCAGCAGTTTTCCCCCGATGGTCTACGAGCAGTACTTC. It is translated as CASSFPPMVYEQYF.

This clonotype was counted many times. The chain joins TRBV28 to TRBJ1-2; D is unresolved. The CDR3 runs 13 residues. Germline values: CDR1 MDHEN, CDR2 SYDVKM. V lost 3 bases and J 4 bases, leaving 9 bases between the germline ends. The DNA of the CDR3 is TGTGCCAGCAGTTTTAAGGAAATCTATGGCTACACCTTC. Amino acids: CASSFKEIYGYTF.

This clonotype was counted at least ten times. This chain connects TRBV6-5 to TRBJ2-7; no definite D call. Trimming took 1 base from V and 0 from J, leaving 10 bases between them. Germline loops: CDR1 MNHEY, CDR2 SVGAGI. The CDR3 runs to 15 residues. The CDR3 spells CASSYLTPSSYEQYF. The DNA for the CDR3 is TGTGCCAGCAGTTACTTGACTCCCAGCTCCTACGAGCAGTACTTC.

This clonotype was counted at least ten times. The rearrangement links TRBV24-1 to TRBJ2-7; 7 bases align to TRBD2. Germline V CDR1 and CDR2: KGHDR, SFDVKD. This CDR3 is built from 15 residues. V lost 0 bases, J lost 4 bases, and 5 bases stayed unmatched. CDR3 bases: TGTGCCACCAGTGATTTGAAGGGAGGGTGGTACGAGCAGTACTTC. Amino acid sequence: CATSDLKGGWYEQYF.